The 18 T cell receptor beta chains below all came from one sample that was sequenced in a study of naive and memory T cell subsets. Four PCR rounds used nested alpha and beta constant region primers plus the SP2 primer. In TCRdb, the UMI-ligation and nested PCR reads were re-called with MiXCR into one record per CDR3 protein. The repertoire consists of 25,000 to 35,000 distinct CDR3 sequences, with roughly 6.6% occurring once and the leading ten covering 2.5% to 3.5%. Regarding treatment: skin biopsy from PPD injection site in Mantoux-positive individual. The library had UMIs added by 3' ligation of an oligonucleotide to TCR cDNA. Sequences were derived from skin, sampled from a tuberculin skin test site. The source of these receptors is an adult in good health.

This clonotype has ten or more counts. The chain uses TRBV5-5 and TRBJ2-3; TRBD1 agrees at 8 bases. Trimming removed 4 bases from V and 2 bases from J; junction bases left unmatched: 9. CDR1 and CDR2 (germline): SGHKS, YYEKEE (reference sequence). This CDR3 spans 16 amino acids. This chain's CDR3 is CASSLAGTGHTDTQYF. The DNA of the CDR3 is TGTGCCAGCAGCCTTGCCGGGACAGGACACACAGATACGCAGTATTTT.

In its sample, this clonotype was seen many times. The chain combines TRBV7-7 with TRBJ1-1; D remains ambiguous. The germline V and J ends were trimmed by 5 bases and 1 base, with 8 bases remaining between them. The CDR3 is 13 residues long. CDR1 and CDR2 from the germline V gene are SSHAT and FNYEAQ (reference sequence). The CDR3, as DNA: TGTGCCAGCAGCCCGAGCGAGAACACTGAAGCTTTCTTT. Translated: CASSPSENTEAFF.

The chain is built from TRBV20-1 and TRBJ2-3; D possibly corresponds to TRBD1 (5 bases). The CDR3 is 19 amino acids. Germline CDR1 and CDR2: DFQATT and SNEGSKA (reference sequence). V lost 0 bases, J lost 6 bases, and 28 bases lay in between. CDR3 in amino acids: CSARDLGARERNLFDTQYF. CDR3 sequence (DNA): TGCAGTGCTAGAGATCTTGGGGCGCGAGAGAGAAACCTCTTTGATACGCAGTATTTT.

At least ten counts were recorded for this clonotype. The rearrangement uses TRBV12-3 or TRBV12-4 and TRBJ1-4, with 7 bases matching TRBD1. Trimming removed 4 bases from V and 0 bases from J; junction bases left unmatched: 8. This CDR3 region has 17 residues. In DNA form, the CDR3 reads TGTGCCAGCAGTTGGACAGGCCCCATTCCAACTAATGAAAAACTGTTTTTT. Its translation is CASSWTGPIPTNEKLFF.

The table lists this clonotype with a few counts. The V gene is TRBV20-1, the J gene TRBJ1-1; the D gene is possibly TRBD1 (6 bases). The germline V and J ends were trimmed by 0 bases and 0 bases, with 14 bases remaining between them. CDR3 length: 16 residues. Germline V gene data show CDR1 as DFQATT and CDR2 as SNEGSKA (reference sequence). The CDR3 DNA is TGCAGTGCTAGAGATTTTGGGGGCAGGGTGAACACTGAAGCTTTCTTT. Its translation is CSARDFGGRVNTEAFF.

This clonotype has at least ten counts. This chain connects TRBV5-1 to TRBJ2-3, with a tentative D call TRBD1 (6 bases). V was trimmed by 4 bases and J by 4 bases, leaving 16 bases between them. CDR1 is SGHRS, CDR2 YFSETQ, per germline. The CDR3 extends over 15 amino acids. The CDR3 DNA sequence: TGCGCCAGCAGCCCGGGGACACACCGTGCAGATACGCAGTATTTT. Its translation is CASSPGTHRADTQYF. The full variable domain, its missing parts supplied by reference TRBV5-1 and TRBJ2-3, is KAGVTQTPRYLIKTRGQQVTLSCSPISGHRSVSWYQQTPGQGLQFLFEYFSETQRNKGNFPGRFSGRQFSNSRSEMNVSTLELGDSALYLCASSPGTHRADTQYFGPGTRLTVL.

By frequency in the sample, this clonotype is medium-sized. This chain joins TRBV29-1 and TRBJ2-4; D is possibly TRBD1 (5 bases). Trimming took 7 bases from V and 0 from J, leaving 13 bases between them. CDR1 is SQVTM and CDR2 is ANQGSEA in the germline V gene. CDR3 length: 14 residues. CDR3 amino acids: CSARYQGAKNIQYF. CDR3 coding DNA: TGCAGCGCCCGATACCAGGGAGCCAAAAACATTCAGTACTTC.

This clonotype was counted ten times or more. This chain uses TRBV5-1 with TRBJ2-5, with 7 bases lining up with TRBD1. From germline, CDR1 is SGHRS and CDR2 YFSETQ. The trim removed 9 bases at V and 0 bases at J, leaving 11 bases unmatched. The CDR3 consists of 15 residues. CDR3 bases: TGCGCCACCACCCGACAGGGCACTAACCAAGAGACCCAGTACTTC. Translated: CATTRQGTNQETQYF.

In this sample, this clonotype turned up many times. The DNA of the CDR3 is TGTGCCAGCAGTTTAAGGGGGAACTATGGCTACACCTTC. Amino acid sequence: CASSLRGNYGYTF. The rearrangement uses TRBV27 and TRBJ1-2; D is possibly TRBD1 (6 bases). The CDR3 is 13 amino acids. V was pared by 2 bases and J by 2 bases, with 6 bases between. From germline, CDR1 is MNHEY and CDR2 SMNVEV (reference sequence).

The sample holds many counts of this clonotype. The rearrangement joins TRBV20-1 to TRBJ2-1; no definite D call. Germline CDR1 DFQATT, CDR2 SNEGSKA (reference sequence). Trimming stripped 4 bases from V and 4 bases from J, with 14 bases between. There are 14 residues in the CDR3. The CDR3 reads CSATPPTIYNEQFF. CDR3 DNA sequence: TGCAGTGCTACCCCCCCGACCATTTACAATGAGCAGTTCTTC.

Only a few counts were recorded for this clonotype. This chain links TRBV25-1 with TRBJ2-7, with D possibly being TRBD2 (5 bases). Trimming took 1 base from V and 3 from J, leaving 16 bases between them. This CDR3 spans 16 amino acids. Germline V CDR1 and CDR2: MGHDK, SYGVNS. The CDR3 here is CASSESGKPSYYEQYF. The CDR3 coding sequence is TGTGCCAGCAGTGAATCCGGGAAACCTTCATACTACGAGCAGTACTTC.

This clonotype was observed at least ten times. V is TRBV5-4 and J is TRBJ1-1; 7 bases are a match to TRBD1. The germline V gene encodes CDR1 SGHNT and CDR2 YYREEE (reference sequence). V was pared by 5 bases and J by 3 bases, with 7 bases of the junction left unmatched. The CDR3 spans 14 residues. The CDR3 loop is CASRSTGWDTEAFF. CDR3 in DNA: TGTGCCAGCAGGTCGACAGGGTGGGACACTGAAGCTTTCTTT.

This chain connects TRBV4-2 to TRBJ2-7; TRBD2 matches 8 bases. Trimming removed 4 bases from V and 0 bases from J; junction bases left unmatched: 8. Looked up from germline, CDR1 is LGHNA and CDR2 is YNFKEQ. The CDR3 length is 16 residues. The CDR3 DNA sequence: TGTGCCAGCAGCCGCCCGGGGCTAGCGGGCTCCTACGAGCAGTACTTC. This translates into CASSRPGLAGSYEQYF.

There are many counts of this clonotype. The chain employs TRBV6-2 or TRBV6-3 and TRBJ2-1, with D tentatively TRBD2 (6 bases). V was cut by 2 bases and J by 0 bases, with 14 bases left in between. In germline, CDR1 is MNHEY, CDR2 SVGEGT. There are 17 residues in the CDR3. This CDR3 reads CASSYLAGQSSYNEQFF. The CDR3 nucleotides read TGTGCCAGCAGTTACCTGGCGGGGCAGAGCTCCTACAATGAGCAGTTCTTC.

This clonotype has at least ten counts. The CDR3 DNA is TGTGCCAGCAGTCTTCAGGGGTTCACCGGGGAGCTGTTTTTT. Amino acid sequence: CASSLQGFTGELFF. This chain links TRBV12-3 or TRBV12-4 with TRBJ2-2; TRBD1 might be the D (6 bases). There are 14 residues in the CDR3. V lost 5 bases and J 4 bases, leaving 11 bases between the germline ends.

By frequency in the sample, this clonotype is medium-sized (0.01 to 0.1%). V gene TRBV7-9 combines with J gene TRBJ1-1, with D perhaps TRBD1 (5 bases). This CDR3 spans 15 amino acids. Germline assignment: CDR1 SEHNR and CDR2 FQNEAQ (reference sequence). Trimming removed 6 bases at V and 6 bases at J, with 20 bases between. The CDR3: CASRGELTRDPEAFF. CDR3 DNA: TGTGCCAGCAGGGGGGAACTAACCAGGGACCCTGAAGCTTTCTTT.

This clonotype showed up many times. The chain couples TRBV29-1 to TRBJ2-1; 9 bases line up with TRBD1. Per germline, CDR1 SQVTM and CDR2 ANQGSEA. Trimming removed 4 bases from V and 7 bases from J; junction bases left unmatched: 5. The CDR3 has 13 residues. The CDR3, as DNA: TGCAGCGTTGCGGGACAGGGTGGGAATGAGCAGTTCTTC. It translates to CSVAGQGGNEQFF.

This clonotype was counted many times. J is TRBJ2-7 and V is TRBV18, with 9 bases matching TRBD1. The V and J ends lost 2 bases and 2 bases, in that order; junction bases with no gene match: 7. The CDR3 spans 16 residues. Looked up from germline, CDR1 is KGHSH and CDR2 is LQKENI. CDR3 nucleotide sequence: TGTGCCAGCTCACCAGACCGGGACAGGGTTACCTACGAGCAGTACTTC. Translating gives CASSPDRDRVTYEQYF. Based on the CDR3 plus reference TRBV18 and TRBJ2-7, the full variable domain is NAGVMQNPRHLVRRRGQEARLRCSPMKGHSHVYWYRQLPEEGLKFMVYLQKENIIDESGMPKERFSAEFPKEGPSILRIQQVVRGDSAAYFCASSPDRDRVTYEQYFGPGTRLTVT.